This T cell receptor (beta chain) was captured in a study of blood T cell repertoires in COVID-19 (dated by TCRdb to the early 2020s). Context from the whole study: The collaborator samples originated in the United States, Italy and Spain and spanned the acute and convalescent phases of COVID-19. Samples came from the ongoing ImmuneRACE study (first 160 participants) plus 1,254 subjects from 6 global collaborators. The repertoires were released in a freely available public database meant as a resource for research on the immune response to SARS-CoV-2. The sample metadata nearly always contained a de-identified subject ID, COVID-19 status, age in years and sex. The dataset comprised deeply sampled blood TCRbeta repertoires from subjects exposed to, actively infected with, or recovered from COVID-19. Where HLA class I and class II types were available, the types were taken from metadata supplied by the sample provider, not from assay-based typing. The material from the prospective study consisted of cDNA or gDNA derived from T cells, B-cell-depleted T cells, or PBMCs. Points the paper makes about the study in general: The amount of clinical and demographic metadata varied by source and participant and was provided uncurated.

From the cysteine through the phenylalanine, the CDR3 covers 15 amino acids. CDR3 DNA is the only sequence kept; it has 45 bases, read in frame from the first base. Deletion took 0 bases off V and 7 bases off J, with a span of 15 bases between the germline ends. From a lookup of the germline V gene, CDR1 and CDR2 are KGHSH and LQKENI. TCRbeta CDR3 regions were amplified from genomic DNA using the immunoSEQ Assay, a bias-controlled multiplex PCR. In the authors' own workflow: The number of nucleated cells in each sample was estimated by amplification of reference gene primers within the assay. To quantify the absolute abundance of each unique TCRbeta CDR3 rearrangement, sequence reads were collapsed and filtered. Productive Simpson clonality was computed per sample as the square root of Simpson's diversity index over productive rearrangements. Sourced from immuneACCESS, this table was stored by TCRdb with only in-frame sequences that have V and J called. A share of the clones is absent; for the studies checked, an unresolved V gene accounts for under half, and the remainder has no known explanation. V, J and clone size are taken as reported in that table, and D and trimming were inferred from the DNA itself. The sample yields 130,000 to 150,000 clones; around 84% were counted once. The ten top clones hold 30% to 45% of the sample.

Each collaborating institution followed its own protocols to collect whole blood in K2EDTA tubes. Collaborator samples were shipped for TCRbeta analysis as frozen whole blood, isolated PBMCs, or DNA extracted from either sample type. This clone was recorded only once. The antigen it recognizes is unknown. No clone much larger than this one lies a single base away; base qualities are absent. The sequence was collected from a human donor in a cohort sampled during active COVID-19. The chain is made from TRBV18 and TRBJ1-1; tentative D gene TRBD1, with 6 bases matching. Sequenced: peripheral blood. CDR3 region: CASSPPGGGANEAFF. The DNA reads TGTGCCAGCTCACCACCAGGGGGGGGTGCGAATGAAGCTTTCTTT.